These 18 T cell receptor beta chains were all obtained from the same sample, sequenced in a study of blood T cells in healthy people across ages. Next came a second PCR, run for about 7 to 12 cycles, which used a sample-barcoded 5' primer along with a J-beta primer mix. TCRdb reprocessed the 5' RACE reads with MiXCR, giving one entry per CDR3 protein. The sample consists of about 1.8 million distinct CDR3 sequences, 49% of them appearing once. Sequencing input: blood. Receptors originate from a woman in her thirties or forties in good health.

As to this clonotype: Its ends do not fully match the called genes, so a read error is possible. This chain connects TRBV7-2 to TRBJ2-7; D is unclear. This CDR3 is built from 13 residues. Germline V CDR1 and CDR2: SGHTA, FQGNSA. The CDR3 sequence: CGSSLVETYEQYF. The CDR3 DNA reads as TGTGGCAGCAGCTTAGTCGAGACCTACGAGCAGTACTTC.

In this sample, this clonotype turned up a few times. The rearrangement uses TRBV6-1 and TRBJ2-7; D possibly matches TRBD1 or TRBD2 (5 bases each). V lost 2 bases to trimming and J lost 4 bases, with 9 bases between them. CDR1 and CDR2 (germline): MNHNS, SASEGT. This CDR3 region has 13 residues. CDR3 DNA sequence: TGTGCCAGCAGTGAACAGGGACGATACGAGCAGTACTTC. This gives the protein CASSEQGRYEQYF.

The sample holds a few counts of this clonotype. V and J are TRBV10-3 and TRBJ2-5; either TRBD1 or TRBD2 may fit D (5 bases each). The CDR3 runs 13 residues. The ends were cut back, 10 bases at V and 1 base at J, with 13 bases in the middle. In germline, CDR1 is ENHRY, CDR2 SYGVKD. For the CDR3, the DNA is TGTGCCACAAGCTGGGGACCCCAAGAGACCCAGTACTTC. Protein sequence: CATSWGPQETQYF.

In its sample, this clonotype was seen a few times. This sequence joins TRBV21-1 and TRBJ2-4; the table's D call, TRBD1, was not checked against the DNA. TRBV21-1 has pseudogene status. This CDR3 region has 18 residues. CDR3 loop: CAPEEGEKDTKAKNIQYF. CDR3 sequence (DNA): TGTGCCCCCGAGGAAGGGGAGAAAGATACGAAAGCCAAAAACATTCAGTACTTC.

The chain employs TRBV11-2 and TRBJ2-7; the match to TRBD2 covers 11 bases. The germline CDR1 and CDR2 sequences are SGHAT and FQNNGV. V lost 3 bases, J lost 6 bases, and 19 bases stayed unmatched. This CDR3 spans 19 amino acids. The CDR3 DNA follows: TGTGCCAGCAGCTTTATCGAGTGGGATCTAGCGGGGGGCCTAGGCGAGCAGTACTTC. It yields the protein CASSFIEWDLAGGLGEQYF.

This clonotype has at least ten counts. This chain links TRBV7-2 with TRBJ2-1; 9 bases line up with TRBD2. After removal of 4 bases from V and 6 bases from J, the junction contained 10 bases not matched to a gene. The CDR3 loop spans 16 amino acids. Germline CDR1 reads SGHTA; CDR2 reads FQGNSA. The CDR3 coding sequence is TGTGCCAGCAGCTCTCCCTTGCGGGGGGGTATCAATGAGCAGTTCTTC. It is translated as CASSSPLRGGINEQFF.

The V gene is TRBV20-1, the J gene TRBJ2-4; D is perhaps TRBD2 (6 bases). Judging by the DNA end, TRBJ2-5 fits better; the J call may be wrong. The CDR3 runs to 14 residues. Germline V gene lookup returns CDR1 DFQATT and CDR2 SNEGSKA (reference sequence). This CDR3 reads CSAPPGLSGETQYF. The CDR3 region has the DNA TGCAGTGCGCCTCCGGGACTTTCGGGGGAGACCCAGTACTTC.

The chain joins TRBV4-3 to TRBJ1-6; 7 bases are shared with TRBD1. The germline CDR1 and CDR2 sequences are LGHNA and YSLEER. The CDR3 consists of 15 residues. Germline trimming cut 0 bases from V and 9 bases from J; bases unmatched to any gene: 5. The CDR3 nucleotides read TGCGCCAGCAGCCAAGATCAGGGGGAGGGTTCACCCCTCCACTTT. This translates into CASSQDQGEGSPLHF.

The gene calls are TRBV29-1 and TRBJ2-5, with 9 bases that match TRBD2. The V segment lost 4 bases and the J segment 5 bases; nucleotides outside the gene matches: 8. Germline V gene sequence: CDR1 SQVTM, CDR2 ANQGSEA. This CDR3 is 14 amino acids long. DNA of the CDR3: TGCAGCGTTGGGGGCGGGGGGGCCGTGGAGACCCAGTACTTC. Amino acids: CSVGGGGAVETQYF.

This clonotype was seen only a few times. In nucleotides, the CDR3 is TGCGCCAGCAGCCGCGGAGGACTAGCTGGAGGTGAGCAGTTCTTC. It encodes CASSRGGLAGGEQFF. The chain uses TRBV4-3 and TRBJ2-1; TRBD2 aligns across 8 bases. V was pared by 4 bases and J by 9 bases, with 11 bases of the junction left unmatched. CDR3 size: 15 residues. Germline assignment: CDR1 LGHNA and CDR2 YSLEER.

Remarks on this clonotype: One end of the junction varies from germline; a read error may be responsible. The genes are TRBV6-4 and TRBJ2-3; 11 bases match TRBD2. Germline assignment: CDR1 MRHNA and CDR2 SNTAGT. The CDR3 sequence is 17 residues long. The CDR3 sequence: CACSQNRLTSGVDTQYF. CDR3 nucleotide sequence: TGTGCCTGCAGCCAGAACAGACTGACTAGCGGGGTAGATACGCAGTATTTT.

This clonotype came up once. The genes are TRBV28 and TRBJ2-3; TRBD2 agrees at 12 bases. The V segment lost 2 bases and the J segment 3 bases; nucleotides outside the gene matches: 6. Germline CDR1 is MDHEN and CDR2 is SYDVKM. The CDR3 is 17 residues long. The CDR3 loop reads CASSLITLAGGTDTQYF. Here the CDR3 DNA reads TGTGCCAGCAGTTTAATAACCCTAGCGGGGGGGACAGATACGCAGTATTTT.

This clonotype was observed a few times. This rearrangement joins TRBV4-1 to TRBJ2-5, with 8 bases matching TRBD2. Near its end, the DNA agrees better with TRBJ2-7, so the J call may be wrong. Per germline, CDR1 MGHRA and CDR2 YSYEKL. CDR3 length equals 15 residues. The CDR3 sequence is CASSQTPGLVHEQYF. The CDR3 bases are TGCGCCAGCAGCCAAACTCCGGGACTAGTTCACGAGCAGTACTTC.

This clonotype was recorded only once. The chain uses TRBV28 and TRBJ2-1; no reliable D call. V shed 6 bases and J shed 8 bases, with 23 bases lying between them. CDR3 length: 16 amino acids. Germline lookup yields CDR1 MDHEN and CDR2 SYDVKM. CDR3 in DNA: TGTGCCAGCAGCCCTCACACACAGTCTCCTGGTGATGAGCAGTTCTTC. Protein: CASSPHTQSPGDEQFF.

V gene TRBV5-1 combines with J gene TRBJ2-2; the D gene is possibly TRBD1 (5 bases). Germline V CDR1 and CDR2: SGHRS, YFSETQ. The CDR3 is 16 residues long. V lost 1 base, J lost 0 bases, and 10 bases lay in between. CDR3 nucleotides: TGCGCCAGCAGCTTGTGGACATCCGCGAACACCGGGGAGCTGTTTTTT. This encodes CASSLWTSANTGELFF.

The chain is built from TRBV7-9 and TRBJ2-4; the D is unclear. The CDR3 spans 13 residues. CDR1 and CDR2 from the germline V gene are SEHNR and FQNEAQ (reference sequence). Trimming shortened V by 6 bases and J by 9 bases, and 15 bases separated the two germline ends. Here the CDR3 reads CASREDGLGIQYF. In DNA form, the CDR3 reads TGTGCCAGCAGGGAAGACGGTCTCGGCATTCAGTACTTC.

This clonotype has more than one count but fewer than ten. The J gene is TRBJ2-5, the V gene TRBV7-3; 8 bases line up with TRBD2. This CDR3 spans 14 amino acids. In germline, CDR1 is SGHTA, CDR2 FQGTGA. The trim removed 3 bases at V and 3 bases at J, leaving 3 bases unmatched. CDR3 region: CASSFGAGEETQYF. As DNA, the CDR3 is TGTGCCAGCAGCTTCGGAGCGGGGGAAGAGACCCAGTACTTC.

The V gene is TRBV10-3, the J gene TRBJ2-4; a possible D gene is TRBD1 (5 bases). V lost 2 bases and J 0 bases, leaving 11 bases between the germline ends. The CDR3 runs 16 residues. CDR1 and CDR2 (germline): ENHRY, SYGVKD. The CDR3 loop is CAISEVQELAKNIQYF. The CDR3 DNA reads TGTGCCATCAGTGAGGTACAGGAGCTAGCCAAAAACATTCAGTACTTC.